The 8 T cell receptor beta chains below were found in one sample sequenced in a study of graft-versus-host responses after intestinal transplantation. Measured with immunoSEQ multiplex PCR; TCRdb has only the in-frame clones, and not every one. This repertoire shows some 90,000 clones, roughly 90% found once; its top ten account for more than 0.35%. Their antigens are not known. The sample in question was unstimulated CD8+ T cells sorted from spleen or lymph node cells, obtained before transplant. The receptor set was obtained from a human donor who was the organ donor for an intestinal transplant.

This sequence joins TRBV19 and TRBJ2-5; maybe TRBD1 (6 bases). The CDR3 sequence is 14 residues long. Germline V gives CDR1 LNHDA, CDR2 SQIVND (reference sequence). The V and J ends lost 1 base and 5 bases respectively, with 11 bases between them. CDR3 bases: TGTGCCAGTAGTATAGGAGGGGGTATGGAGACCCAGTACTTC. This sequence encodes CASSIGGGMETQYF.

The V call is TRBV30, the J call TRBJ2-3; a weak D match, TRBD1 (6 bases). Trimming removed 1 base from V and 6 bases from J, with 32 bases in between. This CDR3 comprises 20 residues. The germline CDR1 and CDR2 sequences are GTSNPN and SVGIG (reference sequence). CDR3 sequence reads: CAWSEHPGTPRGYQMDTQYF. In DNA, the CDR3 is TGTGCCTGGAGTGAGCACCCCGGGACACCTAGGGGATACCAGATGGATACGCAGTATTTT.

This chain joins TRBV28 and TRBJ1-3; a weak D match, TRBD1 (5 bases). V was cut by 6 bases and J by 0 bases, with 15 bases left in between. The length of the CDR3 is 16 residues. Germline V gene sequence: CDR1 MDHEN, CDR2 SYDVKM. The CDR3 protein is CASSHGGTVSGNTIYF. CDR3 coding DNA: TGTGCCAGCAGCCACGGGGGGACCGTCTCTGGAAACACCATATATTTT.

The chain carries TRBV9 and TRBJ1-3, with D possibly being TRBD1 (6 bases). CDR1 SGDLS and CDR2 YYNGEE come from the germline V gene. The germline V and J ends were trimmed by 0 bases and 4 bases, with 14 bases remaining between them. CDR3 length equals 16 residues. The CDR3 sequence is CASSVATGGAGNTIYF. The CDR3 region has the DNA TGTGCCAGCAGCGTAGCTACGGGGGGCGCGGGAAACACCATATATTTT.

The CDR3 bases are TGCAGCGTTGGGGGAGACAGGTCTCCCTACGAGCAGTACTTC. This gives the protein CSVGGDRSPYEQYF. The chain is built from TRBV29-1 and TRBJ2-7, with a weak D call TRBD1 (6 bases). The CDR3 runs to 14 residues. Germline V gene lookup returns CDR1 SQVTM and CDR2 ANQGSEA. With 4 bases removed from V and 2 bases from J, the gap between germline ends came to 15 bases.

This rearrangement joins TRBV19 to TRBJ2-1, with TRBD2 identical over 8 bases. This CDR3 is 15 amino acids long. The ends lost 4 bases at V and 6 bases at J; junction bases unmatched: 8. Looked up from germline, CDR1 is LNHDA and CDR2 is SQIVND (reference sequence). The CDR3 loop reads CASSTYGGVINEQFF. The DNA for the CDR3 is TGTGCCAGTAGTACTTACGGGGGGGTCATCAATGAGCAGTTCTTC.

The chain combines TRBV9 with TRBJ1-2; D is possibly TRBD1 (6 bases). This CDR3 is 16 amino acids long. V was clipped by 0 bases and J by 7 bases, with 19 bases between them. Germline V gene lookup returns CDR1 SGDLS and CDR2 YYNGEE. DNA for the CDR3: TGTGCCAGCAGCGTAGGGCGGGGGGGCGGACCGGCTGGCTACACCTTC. It yields the protein CASSVGRGGGPAGYTF.

The chain carries TRBV19 and TRBJ2-7; 13 bases match TRBD2. This CDR3 has 16 residues. Looked up from germline, CDR1 is LNHDA and CDR2 is SQIVND (reference sequence). The J segment lost 5 bases and the V segment lost 3 bases, leaving 7 bases of the junction unmatched. CDR3 DNA sequence: TGTGCCAGTAGTATTTTAGGGACTAGCGGGGCCGACGAGCAGTACTTC. This translates into CASSILGTSGADEQYF. Full variable domain (missing parts from reference TRBV19 and TRBJ2-7): DGGITQSPKYLFRKEGQNVTLSCEQNLNHDAMYWYRQDPGQGLRLIYYSQIVNDFQKGDIAEGYSVSREKKESFPLTVTSAQKNPTAFYLCASSILGTSGADEQYFGPGTRLTVT.